Detailed here is one T cell receptor (beta chain). The sample comes from a study of technical replicates of blood from a few donors. Sequenced by immunoSEQ multiplex PCR; TCRdb stores in-frame clones only, minus some. The sample shows around 68,000 clones, under 98% of them seen only once. The CDR3 is 16 amino acids. Germline CDR1 is SGDLS and CDR2 is YYNGEE. V lost 2 bases to trimming and J lost 2 bases; unmatched junction nucleotides: 4. Sequences were obtained from T cells isolated from PBMCs. The rearrangement uses TRBV9 and TRBJ2-2; 9 nucleotides agree with TRBD2. This clonotype was sampled from a human donor in good health. CDR3 loop: CASSVGGRANTGELFF. The CDR3 DNA is TGTGCCAGCAGCGTTGGCGGGAGGGCCAACACCGGGGAGCTGTTTTTT.